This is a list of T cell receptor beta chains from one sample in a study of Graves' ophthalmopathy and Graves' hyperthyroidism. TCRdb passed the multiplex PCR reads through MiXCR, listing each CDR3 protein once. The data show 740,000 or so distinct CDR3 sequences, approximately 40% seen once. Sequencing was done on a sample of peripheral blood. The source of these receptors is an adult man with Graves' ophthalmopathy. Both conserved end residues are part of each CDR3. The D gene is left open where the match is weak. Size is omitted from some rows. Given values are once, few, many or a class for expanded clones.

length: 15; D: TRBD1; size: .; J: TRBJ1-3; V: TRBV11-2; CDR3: CASRDLTGTGNTIYF; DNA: TGTGCCAGCAGAGATTTGACAGGGACTGGAAACACCATATATTTT
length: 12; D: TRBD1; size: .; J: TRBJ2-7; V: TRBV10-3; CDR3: CAISVTGTGRDF; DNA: TGTGCCATCAGTGTAACCGGGACAGGACGAGACTTC
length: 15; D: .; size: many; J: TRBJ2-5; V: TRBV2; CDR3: CASSASRGTQETQYF; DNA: TGTGCCAGCAGTGCCAGCCGGGGGACCCAAGAGACCCAGTACTTC
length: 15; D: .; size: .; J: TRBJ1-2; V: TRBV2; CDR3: CASSEVRGRNYGYTF; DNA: TGTGCCAGCAGTGAAGTTCGTGGAAGAAACTATGGCTACACCTTC
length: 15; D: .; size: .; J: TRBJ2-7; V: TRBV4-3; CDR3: CASSQDHRGTYEQYF; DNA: TGCGCCAGCAGCCAAGATCATCGCGGGACCTACGAGCAGTACTTC
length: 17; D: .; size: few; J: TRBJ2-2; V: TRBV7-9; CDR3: CASSLYGQPVETGELFF; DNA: TGTGCCAGCAGCTTATACGGACAGCCGGTCGAAACCGGGGAGCTGTTTTTT
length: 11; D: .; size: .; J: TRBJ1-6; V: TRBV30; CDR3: CAWGQNSPLHF; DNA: TGTGCCTGGGGACAGAATTCACCCCTCCACTTT
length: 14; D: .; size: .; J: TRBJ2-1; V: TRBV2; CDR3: CASSEVDRSSEQFF; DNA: TGTGCCAGCAGTGAAGTTGACAGGTCAAGTGAGCAGTTCTTC
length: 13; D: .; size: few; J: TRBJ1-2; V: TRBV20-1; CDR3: CSARDLENYGYTF; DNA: TGCAGTGCTAGAGATTTGGAAAACTATGGCTACACCTTC
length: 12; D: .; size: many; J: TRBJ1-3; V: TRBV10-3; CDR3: CAVGGDGNTIYF; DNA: TGTGCCGTGGGTGGGGATGGAAACACCATATATTTT
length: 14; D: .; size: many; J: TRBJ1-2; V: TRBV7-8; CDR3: CASSLERGLYGYTF; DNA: TGTGCCAGCAGCTTAGAGCGGGGGCTTTATGGCTACACCTTC
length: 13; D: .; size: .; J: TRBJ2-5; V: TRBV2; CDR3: CASRGHSRETQYF; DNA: TGTGCCAGCAGGGGTCATTCTCGGGAGACCCAGTACTTC
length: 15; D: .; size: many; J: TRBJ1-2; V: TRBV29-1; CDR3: CSVDPHGEAVYGYTF; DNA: TGCAGCGTTGACCCCCACGGGGAGGCGGTCTATGGCTACACCTTC
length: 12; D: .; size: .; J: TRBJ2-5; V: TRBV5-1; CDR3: CAGSTGPETQYF; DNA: TGCGCCGGCAGCACAGGACCGGAGACCCAGTACTTC
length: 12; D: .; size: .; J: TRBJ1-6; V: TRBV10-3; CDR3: CAIQGSNSPLHF; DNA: TGTGCCATTCAGGGGAGCAATTCACCCCTCCACTTT
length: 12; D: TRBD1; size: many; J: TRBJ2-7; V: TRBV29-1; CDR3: CSVQGDNYEQYF; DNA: TGCAGCGTTCAGGGGGACAACTACGAGCAGTACTTC
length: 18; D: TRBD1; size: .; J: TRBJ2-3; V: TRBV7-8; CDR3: CASSFRAYGTGDTDTQYF; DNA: TGTGCCAGCAGCTTCCGCGCCTACGGGACAGGTGACACAGATACGCAGTATTTT
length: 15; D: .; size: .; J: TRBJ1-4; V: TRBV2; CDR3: CASSETGQPNEKLFF; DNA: TGTGCCAGCAGTGAAACGGGTCAGCCTAATGAAAAACTGTTTTTT
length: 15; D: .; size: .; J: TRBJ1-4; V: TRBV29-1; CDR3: CSAKTSGDYNEKLFF; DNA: TGCAGCGCCAAGACTAGCGGGGACTACAATGAAAAACTGTTTTTT
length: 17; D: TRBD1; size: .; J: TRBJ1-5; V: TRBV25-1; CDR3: CASSEERGQAFNQPRHF; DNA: TGTGCCAGCAGTGAGGAGCGGGGACAGGCGTTCAATCAGCCCCGGCATTTT
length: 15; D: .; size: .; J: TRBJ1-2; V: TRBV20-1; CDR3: CSAQDGSRLGYGYTF; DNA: TGCAGTGCTCAGGACGGATCGAGGCTTGGGTATGGCTACACCTTC
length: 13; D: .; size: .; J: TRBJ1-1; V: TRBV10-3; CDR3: CAISEDTGTEAFF; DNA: TGTGCCATCAGTGAGGACACAGGAACTGAAGCTTTCTTT